The clone carrying this TCR beta chain was picked up a small number of times. J gave up 3 bases and V 4 bases, and 12 bases lay outside the gene matches. Germline CDR1 reads MGHRA; CDR2 reads YSYEKL. The CDR3 covers 17 residues. Next came a second PCR, run for about 6 to 12 cycles, which used a sample-barcoded 5' primer along with a J-beta primer mix. TCRdb reprocessed the 5' RACE reads with MiXCR, giving one entry per CDR3 protein. The sample holds around 1.5 million distinct CDR3 sequences, about 31% seen once. This record comes from a study of blood T cells in healthy people across ages. The TCR was taken from a woman aged 25 to 39 in good health. The sequenced sample consisted of blood. The J gene is TRBJ2-5, the V gene TRBV4-1, with 9 bases that match TRBD2. Here the CDR3 reads CASSPDLWGGREETQYF. For the CDR3, the DNA is TGCGCCAGCAGCCCGGATTTGTGGGGCGGGAGGGAAGAGACCCAGTACTTC.